These T cell receptor beta chains were read from a single sample in a study of response to subunit inactivated influenza vaccine. TCRdb itself ran the RT-PCR reads through MiXCR, one entry per CDR3 protein. This sample has just over 300,000 distinct CDR3 sequences, with 22% found just once. Sample: PBMCs from blood, taken less than 22 months after vaccination. These receptors originate from a man aged 50 to 75 who received an inactivated influenza vaccine. Each CDR3 is given with its conserved first and last residue. The D gene is left open where the match is weak. Clone size, where shown, is once, few, many, or a class for clones that have expanded.

J gene,D gene,V gene,clone size,CDR3 protein,CDR3 DNA
TRBJ2-7,NA,TRBV4-3,few,CASSQDTGSSYEQYF,TGCGCCAGCAGCCAAGATACGGGTAGCTCCTACGAGCAGTACTTC
TRBJ2-7,NA,TRBV21-1,NA,CASRFAHIEGDYEQYF,TGTGCCAGCAGATTTGCGCACATCGAGGGGGACTACGAGCAGTACTTC
TRBJ2-1,TRBD2,TRBV12-3/TRBV12-4,NA,CASSFGSGGAWYNEQFF,TGTGCCAGCAGTTTCGGTAGCGGGGGGGCATGGTACAATGAGCAGTTCTTC
TRBJ2-5,TRBD1,TRBV11-2,NA,CASSVNRGQETQYF,TGTGCCAGCAGCGTGAACAGGGGCCAAGAGACCCAGTACTTC
TRBJ2-3,TRBD1,TRBV7-9,few,CASSSTRQGKITDTQYF,TGTGCCAGCAGCTCAACCCGACAGGGGAAGATCACAGATACGCAGTATTTT
TRBJ2-3,TRBD2,TRBV20-1,NA,CSASSPSGAPTGGTQYF,TGCAGTGCTAGTAGTCCTAGCGGGGCCCCAACAGGCGGTACGCAGTATTTT
TRBJ1-2,NA,TRBV6-5,few,CASFAGGYTF,TGTGCCAGCTTCGCGGGGGGCTACACCTTC
TRBJ2-2,NA,TRBV14,few,CASSQDSAGELFF,TGTGCCAGCAGCCAAGATAGCGCCGGGGAGCTGTTTTTT
TRBJ1-6,NA,TRBV6-4,few,CASSEMGDNSPLHF,TGTGCCAGCAGTGAAATGGGGGACAATTCACCCCTCCACTTT
TRBJ1-2,NA,TRBV5-4,many,CASSLTGTYGYTF,TGTGCCAGCAGCTTGACAGGGACCTATGGCTACACCTTC
TRBJ1-5,NA,TRBV12-3/TRBV12-4,many,CASSELSNQPQHF,TGTGCCAGCAGTGAGCTTAGCAATCAGCCCCAGCATTTT
TRBJ1-1,NA,TRBV12-3/TRBV12-4,NA,CASSFGGPHTEAFF,TGTGCCAGCAGTTTTGGGGGACCCCACACTGAAGCTTTCTTT
TRBJ2-7,TRBD2,TRBV10-3,once,CAITRLAGVDEQYF,TGTGCCATCACCCGACTAGCGGGAGTCGACGAGCAGTACTTC
TRBJ1-2,NA,TRBV28,NA,CASSPRTPQRGYGYTF,TGTGCCAGCAGTCCTAGGACGCCTCAACGGGGCTATGGCTACACCTTC
TRBJ1-5,TRBD1,TRBV19,once,CASSIGTVSQPQHF,TGTGCCAGTAGTATCGGGACAGTTTCTCAGCCCCAGCATTTT
TRBJ1-6,TRBD1,TRBV20-1,NA,CSALDRGNSPLHF,TGCAGTGCCTTAGACAGGGGTAATTCACCCCTCCACTTT
TRBJ2-7,TRBD1,TRBV29-1,NA,CSVASQGALQHEQYF,TGCAGCGTTGCATCACAGGGGGCTCTTCAGCACGAGCAGTACTTC
TRBJ1-5,TRBD1,TRBV24-1,few,CATSDTGTGNVQPQHF,TGTGCCACCAGTGACACCGGGACAGGGAATGTTCAGCCCCAGCATTTT
TRBJ2-4,TRBD1,TRBV30,NA,CAWSPQTGLNIQYF,TGTGCCTGGAGTCCCCAGACAGGGTTAAACATTCAGTACTTC
TRBJ2-1,NA,TRBV20-1,many,CSARDGADSYNEQFF,TGCAGTGCTAGAGATGGGGCAGACTCCTACAATGAGCAGTTCTTC
TRBJ2-3,TRBD2,TRBV20-1,NA,CSARDSRTSGTSTDTQYF,TGCAGTGCTAGAGACAGCCGGACTAGCGGGACTAGCACAGATACGCAGTATTTT
TRBJ2-1,NA,TRBV6-2/TRBV6-3,NA,CASSLVDYNEQFF,TGTGCCAGCAGTTTAGTGGACTACAATGAGCAGTTCTTC
TRBJ2-3,TRBD2,TRBV10-3,few,CAISVGTSGRSAQYF,TGTGCCATCAGTGTCGGGACTAGCGGGAGATCTGCGCAGTATTTT
TRBJ1-4,TRBD1,TRBV4-3,few,CASSPWGQGAEEKLFF,TGCGCCAGCAGCCCGTGGGGACAGGGGGCGGAGGAAAAACTGTTTTTT
TRBJ2-7,TRBD1,TRBV4-2,NA,CASSQDTTGGRYEQYF,TGTGCCAGCAGCCAAGATACGACAGGGGGCAGGTACGAGCAGTACTTC
TRBJ2-3,NA,TRBV13,NA,CASSLGAGLGTQYF,TGTGCCAGCAGCTTAGGTGCGGGACTGGGTACGCAGTATTTT
TRBJ2-1,NA,TRBV29-1,many,CSANRVNEQFF,TGCAGCGCAAACAGGGTAAATGAGCAGTTCTTC
TRBJ1-2,TRBD1,TRBV5-1,few,CASRPVNRGPNYGYTF,TGCGCCAGCAGACCAGTCAACAGGGGCCCGAACTATGGCTACACCTTC
TRBJ1-3,NA,TRBV6-1,few,CASSQQGRANTIYF,TGTGCCAGCAGTCAACAGGGAAGGGCAAACACCATATATTTT
TRBJ1-2,NA,TRBV6-1,few,CASRGDLSGYGYTF,TGTGCCAGCAGGGGGGATCTTTCCGGCTATGGCTACACCTTC
TRBJ1-1,NA,TRBV6-2/TRBV6-3,few,CASSYSTGRGLF,TGTGCCAGCAGCTACAGCACGGGACGCGGTCTCTTT
TRBJ2-1,NA,TRBV14,NA,CASSQSLGYEQFF,TGTGCCAGCAGCCAAAGTCTAGGGTATGAGCAGTTCTTC
TRBJ1-1,NA,TRBV6-2/TRBV6-3,few,CASTLTQRLNTEAFF,TGTGCCAGCACCCTAACCCAACGACTGAACACTGAAGCTTTCTTT
TRBJ1-6,NA,TRBV7-2,NA,CASSLSGGVYNSPLHF,TGTGCCAGCAGCTTATCGGGGGGCGTTTATAATTCACCCCTCCACTTT
TRBJ2-3,NA,TRBV20-1,few,CSADDTQSTDTQYF,TGCAGTGCTGATGATACTCAGAGCACAGATACGCAGTATTTT
TRBJ1-1,NA,TRBV5-5,NA,CASSLSQGQDEAFF,TGTGCCAGCAGCTTGAGTCAGGGGCAGGATGAAGCTTTCTTT
TRBJ2-2,NA,TRBV18,NA,CASSPRGQGTGELFF,TGTGCCAGCTCACCACGGGGGCAGGGCACCGGGGAGCTGTTTTTT
TRBJ2-7,NA,TRBV4-2,few,CASSRDVGSSYEQYF,TGTGCCAGCAGCCGAGACGTAGGGAGCTCCTACGAGCAGTACTTC
TRBJ1-2,TRBD1,TRBV5-1,NA,CASSYPGQGYGYTF,TGCGCCAGCAGCTACCCGGGACAGGGCTATGGCTACACCTTC
TRBJ1-2,TRBD1,TRBV6-5,few,CASSRDRGGYTF,TGTGCCAGCAGCCGGGACAGGGGAGGCTACACCTTC
TRBJ2-3,NA,TRBV6-2/TRBV6-3,many,CASSYVYGTDTQYF,TGTGCCAGCAGTTACGTCTACGGCACAGATACGCAGTATTTT
TRBJ1-5,NA,TRBV19,few,CASNLQGGNQPQHF,TGTGCCAGTAACCTTCAAGGTGGCAATCAGCCCCAGCATTTT
TRBJ1-2,NA,TRBV7-9,few,CASTQGLGYGYTF,TGTGCCAGCACCCAAGGCCTCGGGTACGGCTACACCTTC
TRBJ2-2,TRBD2,TRBV24-1,few,CATASSGNTGELFF,TGTGCCACCGCCTCTAGCGGAAACACCGGGGAGCTGTTTTTT
TRBJ2-4,NA,TRBV6-5,few,CASSYVGGGQNDIQYF,TGTGCCAGCAGTTATGTGGGTGGGGGTCAAAATGACATTCAGTACTTC
TRBJ1-1,NA,TRBV11-2,NA,CASSSDRNNEAFF,TGTGCCAGCAGCTCCGACAGGAACAATGAAGCTTTCTTT
TRBJ2-3,NA,TRBV11-2,NA,CASSPLRGESTDTQYF,TGTGCCAGCAGCCCCCTTCGCGGGGAGAGCACAGATACGCAGTATTTT
TRBJ2-7,TRBD1,TRBV4-1,NA,CASSQQDREYEQYF,TGCGCCAGCAGCCAGCAGGACAGGGAATACGAGCAGTACTTC